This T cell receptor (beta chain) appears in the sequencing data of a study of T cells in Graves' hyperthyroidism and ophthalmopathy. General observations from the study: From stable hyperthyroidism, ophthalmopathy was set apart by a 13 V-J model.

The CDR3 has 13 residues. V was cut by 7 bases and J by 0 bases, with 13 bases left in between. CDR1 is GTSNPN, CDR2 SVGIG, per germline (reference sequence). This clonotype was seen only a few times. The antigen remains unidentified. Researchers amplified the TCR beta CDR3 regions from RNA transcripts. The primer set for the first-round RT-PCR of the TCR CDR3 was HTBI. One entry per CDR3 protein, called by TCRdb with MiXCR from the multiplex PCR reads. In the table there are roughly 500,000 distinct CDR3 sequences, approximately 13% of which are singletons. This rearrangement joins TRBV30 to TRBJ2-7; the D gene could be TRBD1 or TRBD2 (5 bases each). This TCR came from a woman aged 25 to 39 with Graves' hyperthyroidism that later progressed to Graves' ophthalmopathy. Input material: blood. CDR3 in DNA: TGTGCCTCCGAGGGGACCCTCTCCTACGAGCAGTACTTC. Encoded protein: CASEGTLSYEQYF.